The 21 T cell receptor beta chains reported below all come from one sample, sequenced in a study of regulatory T cells in long-lasting Graves disease. Stated time point: newly diagnosed GD, antithyroid drugs for less than 3 months. RNA from PBMCs was the source of the TCR library. Libraries of TCR beta came from iRepertoire HTBI primers plus Arm-PCR of CDR3 regions. TCRdb used MiXCR to reprocess the multiplex PCR reads, holding one entry per CDR3 protein. The repertoire holds over 300,000 distinct CDR3 sequences, with roughly a sixth as singletons. The sample consisted of peripheral blood mononuclear cells (PBMCs), taken at new diagnosis, from a patient treated with antithyroid drugs. These receptors were taken from a female donor with Graves disease.

The chain is built from TRBV9 and TRBJ1-2, with a tentative D call TRBD1 (5 bases). This CDR3 spans 15 amino acids. V lost 4 bases and J lost 8, with 21 bases in between. The germline V gene has CDR1 SGDLS and CDR2 YYNGEE. Here the CDR3 DNA reads TGTGCCAGCAGCCCCGCCCAGGACACCTTTTGGGGCTACACCTTC. The encoded protein is CASSPAQDTFWGYTF.

On this clonotype: Germline is not matched at one junction end, which may reflect a read error. The chain links TRBV7-9 to TRBJ1-1; maybe TRBD1 (5 bases). This CDR3 region has 17 residues. Germline CDR1 and CDR2: SEHNR and FQNEAQ (reference sequence). In DNA form, the CDR3 reads TGTACCAGCAGCTTAGCAGGGTTGGCCCTCCGAGGGACTGAAGCTTTCTTT. Amino acids: CTSSLAGLALRGTEAFF.

About this clonotype: This likely came from a read error, as a far larger clone is one base away. This chain joins TRBV29-1 and TRBJ2-4; D may be TRBD1 (5 bases). V lost 3 bases and J 13 bases, leaving 25 bases between the germline ends. CDR3 size: 15 residues. Germline V gives CDR1 SQVTM, CDR2 ANQGSEA. CDR3 sequence: CSVERRAGSYNEQYF. The CDR3 bases are TGCAGCGTTGAGCGTAGGGCAGGGTCCTACAATGAGCAGTACTTC.

This clonotype was seen at least ten times. The CDR3: CASDGQGVGKAFF. The DNA of the CDR3 is TGTGCCAGCGATGGACAGGGGGTTGGAAAAGCTTTCTTT. This rearrangement joins TRBV19 to TRBJ1-1; 10 nucleotides align to TRBD1. The length of the CDR3 is 13 residues. J gave up 9 bases and V 9 bases, and 10 bases lay outside the gene matches. CDR1 LNHDA and CDR2 SQIVND come from the germline V gene (reference sequence). Full variable domain (outside the CDR3, taken from reference TRBV19 and TRBJ1-1): DGGITQSPKYLFRKEGQNVTLSCEQNLNHDAMYWYRQDPGQGLRLIYYSQIVNDFQKGDIAEGYSVSREKKESFPLTVTSAQKNPTAFYLCASDGQGVGKAFFGQGTRLTVV.

The table lists this clonotype with many counts. The chain links TRBV5-1 to TRBJ2-1; no clear D. The CDR3 has 13 amino acids. Germline values: CDR1 SGHRS, CDR2 YFSETQ. Deletions cut 3 bases from V and 0 bases from J, with 4 bases between. CDR3 sequence (DNA): TGCGCCAGCAGCTCGCCCTCCTACAATGAGCAGTTCTTC. It encodes CASSSPSYNEQFF. Combining the CDR3 with reference TRBV5-1 and TRBJ2-1 gives the whole variable domain KAGVTQTPRYLIKTRGQQVTLSCSPISGHRSVSWYQQTPGQGLQFLFEYFSETQRNKGNFPGRFSGRQFSNSRSEMNVSTLELGDSALYLCASSSPSYNEQFFGPGTRLTVL.

In this sample, this clonotype turned up many times. The chain links TRBV11-2 to TRBJ1-1; tentatively, D is TRBD1 (6 bases). CDR3 length equals 14 residues. The germline V gene has CDR1 SGHAT and CDR2 FQNNGV. V lost 4 bases and J lost 6, with 15 bases in between. The CDR3 reads CASSSTQGLPEAFF. DNA of the CDR3: TGTGCCAGCAGCTCCACCCAGGGGTTGCCTGAAGCTTTCTTT.

This sequence joins TRBV12-3 or TRBV12-4 and TRBJ2-1; TRBD2 aligns across 8 bases. There are 15 residues in the CDR3. V lost 6 bases, J lost 5 bases, and 9 bases stayed unmatched. Here the CDR3 reads CASRYGLARDNEQFF. The CDR3 DNA is TGTGCCAGCAGGTACGGACTAGCAAGGGACAATGAGCAGTTCTTC.

This clonotype occurred many times. The chain combines TRBV24-1 with TRBJ1-1; D possibly corresponds to TRBD1 (5 bases). Germline V gene sequence: CDR1 KGHDR, CDR2 SFDVKD. Trimming took off 5 bases at V and 1 base at J, with 13 bases between the two ends. The CDR3 is 15 amino acids. The CDR3 DNA is TGTGCCACCAGTGCCGAATCGACAGCGAACACTGAAGCTTTCTTT. This encodes CATSAESTANTEAFF.

This clonotype was found many times. The CDR3, as DNA: TGTGCCAGTAGTCGTACAGGGGAAGAGACCCAGTACTTC. As protein: CASSRTGEETQYF. This rearrangement joins TRBV19 to TRBJ2-5; the match to TRBD1 covers 7 bases. Germline V gene data show CDR1 as LNHDA and CDR2 as SQIVND (reference sequence). V dropped 5 bases and J dropped 3; count of bases not matched to a gene: 3. The CDR3 runs 13 residues.

This clonotype was detected many times. V gene TRBV7-9 combines with J gene TRBJ2-3; TRBD2 matches 9 bases. Unmatched junction bases numbered 15, after V lost 5 bases and J lost 3 bases. CDR1 and CDR2 from the germline V gene are SEHNR and FQNEAQ (reference sequence). The length of the CDR3 is 18 residues. The CDR3 DNA sequence: TGTGCCAGCAGCCCTAGCCTAGCGGGAAACGATGGGACAGATACGCAGTATTTT. It is translated as CASSPSLAGNDGTDTQYF.

This clonotype was seen repeatedly, ten times or more. The rearrangement links TRBV6-5 to TRBJ2-3; maybe TRBD2 (6 bases). Germline values: CDR1 MNHEY, CDR2 SVGAGI. V lost 3 bases to trimming and J lost 0 bases, with 16 bases between them. The length of the CDR3 is 17 residues. The chain's CDR3 is CASSYSPTGTSTDTQYF. CDR3 DNA: TGTGCCAGCAGTTATTCCCCCACCGGGACTAGCACAGATACGCAGTATTTT.

This clonotype occurred many times. The V and J genes are TRBV6-1 and TRBJ2-1; TRBD1 is a possible D gene (7 bases). The DNA end is a closer match to TRBJ2-5, so the J assignment may be wrong. Looked up from germline, CDR1 is MNHNS and CDR2 is SASEGT. The CDR3 loop spans 15 amino acids. CDR3 sequence reads: CASSRTGAGGETQYF. The CDR3 DNA is TGTGCCAGCAGCCGCACGGGGGCAGGGGGAGAGACCCAGTACTTC.

The chain couples TRBV4-1 to TRBJ2-2, with D tentatively TRBD2 (7 bases). Trimming took off 2 bases at V and 9 bases at J, with 22 bases between the two ends. Per the germline V gene, CDR1 is MGHRA and CDR2 is YSYEKL. The CDR3 consists of 17 residues. This CDR3 reads CASSQPFRRGLTRELFF. Here the CDR3 DNA reads TGCGCCAGCAGCCAACCTTTCCGCAGGGGACTAACGAGGGAGCTGTTTTTT.

This chain links TRBV4-1 with TRBJ1-1, with unresolved D. The V end lost 1 base, the J end lost 1 base, and 10 bases lay between the germline ends. Germline loops: CDR1 MGHRA, CDR2 YSYEKL. The CDR3 runs 15 residues. The CDR3 nucleotides are TGCGCCAGCAGCCAAGTAGGACGGACGAACACTGAAGCTTTCTTT. Translation: CASSQVGRTNTEAFF.

This clonotype occurred many times. This chain's CDR3 is CASSQDPRKNSPLHF. The CDR3 DNA follows: TGTGCCAGCAGCCAAGATCCCAGGAAGAATTCACCCCTCCACTTT. The rearrangement uses TRBV4-2 and TRBJ1-6, with unresolved D. V was trimmed by 0 bases and J by 7 bases, leaving 10 bases between them. The CDR3 contains 15 residues. Germline V gene sequence: CDR1 LGHNA, CDR2 YNFKEQ.

This clonotype occurred a few times. The chain joins TRBV11-2 to TRBJ1-5; 7 bases fit TRBD1. V shed 5 bases, J shed 4 bases, and the junction held 8 bases outside the gene matches. Germline CDR1 and CDR2: SGHAT and FQNNGV. This CDR3 contains 15 residues. CDR3 sequence: CASSLSGTENQPQHF. DNA of the CDR3: TGTGCCAGCAGCCTTTCCGGGACAGAGAATCAGCCCCAGCATTTT.

There are a few counts of this clonotype. CDR3 sequence: CASSVGGGGTYEQYF. In DNA form, the CDR3 reads TGTGCCAGCAGCGTGGGGGGGGGAGGGACCTACGAGCAGTACTTC. The genes are TRBV9 and TRBJ2-7; 7 bases are a match to TRBD2. CDR1 is SGDLS, CDR2 YYNGEE, per germline. V shed 2 bases, J shed 2 bases, and the junction held 7 bases outside the gene matches. The CDR3 is 15 residues long.

The sample holds many counts of this clonotype. The chain is built from TRBV12-3 or TRBV12-4 and TRBJ1-2, with 12 positions matching TRBD1. CDR3 length equals 19 residues. The junction had 19 bases not matched to a gene; V was cut back by 5 bases and J by 6 bases. The CDR3 reads CASSGVGTGGKFVPDGYTF. CDR3 in DNA: TGTGCCAGCAGTGGGGTGGGGACAGGGGGCAAATTTGTCCCAGATGGCTACACCTTC.

This clonotype was detected ten times or more. The rearrangement joins TRBV27 to TRBJ1-5; D is ambiguous. Trimming took off 4 bases at V and 0 bases at J, with 10 bases between the two ends. The CDR3 loop spans 15 amino acids. Germline V gene sequence: CDR1 MNHEY, CDR2 SMNVEV (reference sequence). CDR3 sequence reads: CASSSPGSSNQPQHF. CDR3 coding DNA: TGTGCCAGCAGTTCCCCCGGAAGTAGCAATCAGCCCCAGCATTTT.

A few counts support this clonotype. Compared with germline, one end of the junction differs, possibly owing to a read error. This chain joins TRBV4-1 and TRBJ1-3; D is perhaps TRBD1 (6 bases). CDR1 and CDR2 (germline): MGHRA, YSYEKL. The CDR3 runs to 19 residues. Here the CDR3 DNA reads TGTGCCAGCAGCCAAGGGTCCGTCAGGGGAACCAACTCTGGAAACACCATATATTTT. The encoded protein is CASSQGSVRGTNSGNTIYF.

The chain employs TRBV7-9 and TRBJ2-3; possibly TRBD2 for D (5 bases). Germline V gene data show CDR1 as SEHNR and CDR2 as FQNEAQ (reference sequence). The CDR3 has 15 residues. Trimming left V 0 bases short and J 6 bases short, with 13 bases between. CDR3 protein: CASSLAGDYGDTQYF. CDR3 DNA: TGTGCCAGCAGCTTAGCGGGAGATTATGGGGATACGCAGTATTTT.